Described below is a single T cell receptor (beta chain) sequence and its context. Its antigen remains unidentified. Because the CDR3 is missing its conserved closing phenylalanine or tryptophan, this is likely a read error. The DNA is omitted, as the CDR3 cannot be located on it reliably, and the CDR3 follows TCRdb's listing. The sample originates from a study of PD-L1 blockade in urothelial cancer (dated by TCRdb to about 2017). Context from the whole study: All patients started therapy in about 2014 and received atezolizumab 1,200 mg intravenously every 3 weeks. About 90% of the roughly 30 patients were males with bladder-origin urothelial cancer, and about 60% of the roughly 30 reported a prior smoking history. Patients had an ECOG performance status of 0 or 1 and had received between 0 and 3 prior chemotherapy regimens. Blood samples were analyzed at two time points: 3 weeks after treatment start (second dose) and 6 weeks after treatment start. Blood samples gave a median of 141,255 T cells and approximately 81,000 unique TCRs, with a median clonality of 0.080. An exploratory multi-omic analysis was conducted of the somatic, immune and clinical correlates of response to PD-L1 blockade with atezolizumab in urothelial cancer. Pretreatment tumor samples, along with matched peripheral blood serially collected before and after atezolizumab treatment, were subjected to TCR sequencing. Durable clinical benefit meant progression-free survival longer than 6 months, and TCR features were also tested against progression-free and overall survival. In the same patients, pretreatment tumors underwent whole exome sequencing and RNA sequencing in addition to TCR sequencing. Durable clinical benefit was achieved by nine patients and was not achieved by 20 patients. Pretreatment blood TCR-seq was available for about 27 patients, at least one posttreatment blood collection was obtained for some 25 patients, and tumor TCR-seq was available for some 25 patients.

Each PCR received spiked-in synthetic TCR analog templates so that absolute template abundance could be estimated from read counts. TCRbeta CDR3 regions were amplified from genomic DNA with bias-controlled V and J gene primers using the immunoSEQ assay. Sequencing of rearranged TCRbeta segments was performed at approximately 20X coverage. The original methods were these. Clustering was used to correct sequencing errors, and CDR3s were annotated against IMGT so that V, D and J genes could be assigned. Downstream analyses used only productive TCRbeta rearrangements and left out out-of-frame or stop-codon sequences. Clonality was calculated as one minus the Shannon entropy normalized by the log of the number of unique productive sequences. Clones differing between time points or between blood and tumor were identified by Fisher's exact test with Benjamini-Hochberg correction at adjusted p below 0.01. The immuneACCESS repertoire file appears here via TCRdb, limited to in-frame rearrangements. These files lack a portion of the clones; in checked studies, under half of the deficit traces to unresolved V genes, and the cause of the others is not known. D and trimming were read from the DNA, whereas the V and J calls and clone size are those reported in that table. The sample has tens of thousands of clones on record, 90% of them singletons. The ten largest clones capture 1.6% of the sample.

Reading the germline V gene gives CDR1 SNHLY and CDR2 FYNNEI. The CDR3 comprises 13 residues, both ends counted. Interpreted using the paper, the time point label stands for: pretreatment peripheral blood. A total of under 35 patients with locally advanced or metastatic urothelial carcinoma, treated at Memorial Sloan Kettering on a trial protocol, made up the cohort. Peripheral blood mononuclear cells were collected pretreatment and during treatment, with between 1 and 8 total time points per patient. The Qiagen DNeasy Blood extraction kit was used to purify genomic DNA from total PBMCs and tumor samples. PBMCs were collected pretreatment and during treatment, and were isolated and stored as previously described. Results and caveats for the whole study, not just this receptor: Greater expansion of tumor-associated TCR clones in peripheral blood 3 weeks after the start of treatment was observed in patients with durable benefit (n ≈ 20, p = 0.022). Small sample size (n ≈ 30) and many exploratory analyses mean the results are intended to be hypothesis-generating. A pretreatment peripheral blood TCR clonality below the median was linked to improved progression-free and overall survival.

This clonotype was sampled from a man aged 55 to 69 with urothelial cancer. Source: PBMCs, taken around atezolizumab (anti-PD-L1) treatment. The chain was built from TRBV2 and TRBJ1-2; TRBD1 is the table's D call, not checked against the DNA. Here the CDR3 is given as CASTSIGSGAAVL.